Below, 16 T cell receptor beta chains from the same sample are listed, as sequenced in a study of blood T cell repertoires in COVID-19. The data were produced by immunoSEQ multiplex PCR, yet TCRdb's version contains in-frame clones alone and is incomplete. The table shows about 47,000 clones, with 84% occurring only once. Source material: peripheral blood. Every receptor here comes from a man in his forties or fifties with acute or convalescent COVID-19.

The genes are TRBV5-1 and TRBJ2-5; 9 nucleotides align to TRBD2. Germline assignment: CDR1 SGHRS and CDR2 YFSETQ. The CDR3 sequence is 16 residues long. V was clipped by 1 base and J by 1 base; unmatched bases: 5. CDR3 sequence reads: CASSLSPSGVQETQYF. The CDR3 DNA is TGCGCCAGCAGCTTGTCCCCTAGCGGGGTCCAAGAGACCCAGTACTTC.

The V call is TRBV6-2 or TRBV6-3, the J call TRBJ2-7; possible D gene TRBD2, 6 bases. The CDR3 sequence is 15 residues long. Trimming cost V 6 bases and J 3 bases, with 18 bases left between them. Germline CDR1 and CDR2: MNHEY and SVGEGT. CDR3 bases: TGTGCCAGCAGCCCCCACGCGGCGCGGGGCTACGAGCAGTACTTC. Translated, it gives CASSPHAARGYEQYF.

This sequence joins TRBV19 and TRBJ2-3, with 7 bases matching TRBD2. Germline CDR1 and CDR2: LNHDA and SQIVND (reference sequence). Trimming at V came to 3 bases and at J to 4 bases, leaving 7 bases not matched to a gene. The CDR3 extends over 15 amino acids. The CDR3 sequence: CASSILGGGADTQYF. The DNA of the CDR3 is TGTGCCAGTAGTATCCTCGGGGGAGGGGCAGATACGCAGTATTTT.

The V call is TRBV2, the J call TRBJ2-1, with a possible D match to TRBD1 (6 bases). This CDR3 has 15 amino acids. The germline CDR1 and CDR2 sequences are SNHLY and FYNNEI. Trimming shortened V by 7 bases and J by 6 bases, and 19 bases separated the two germline ends. The CDR3 DNA reads TGTGCCAGCACCCTTAATGACAGGATTCGCAATGAGCAGTTCTTC. Protein sequence: CASTLNDRIRNEQFF.

The chain employs TRBV9 and TRBJ2-1; TRBD2 aligns across 7 bases. Germline loops: CDR1 SGDLS, CDR2 YYNGEE. CDR3 length: 15 residues. The trim removed 2 bases at V and 6 bases at J, leaving 8 bases unmatched. CDR3 DNA: TGTGCCAGCAGCGTCGCGGGGGTAGCTAGCAATGAGCAGTTCTTC. This translates into CASSVAGVASNEQFF.

V usage is TRBV19 and J usage is TRBJ2-5; 13 bases align to TRBD2. V was pared by 6 bases and J by 5 bases, with 18 bases of the junction left unmatched. Germline lookup yields CDR1 LNHDA and CDR2 SQIVND (reference sequence). The CDR3 loop spans 19 amino acids. The CDR3 loop is CASSETRTSGRGAGETQYF. The CDR3 bases are TGTGCCAGTAGCGAAACTAGGACTAGCGGGAGAGGGGCCGGGGAGACCCAGTACTTC. Full variable domain (rest looked up from reference TRBV19 and TRBJ2-5): DGGITQSPKYLFRKEGQNVTLSCEQNLNHDAMYWYRQDPGQGLRLIYYSQIVNDFQKGDIAEGYSVSREKKESFPLTVTSAQKNPTAFYLCASSETRTSGRGAGETQYFGPGTRLLVL.

The chain carries TRBV7-9 and TRBJ1-4; 7 bases are shared with TRBD1. The CDR3 length is 15 residues. The V gene's germline CDR1 is SEHNR and CDR2 FQNEAQ (reference sequence). With 6 bases clipped from V and 5 bases from J, the junction kept 9 bases outside the gene matches. The CDR3 protein is CASSRGQAPNEKLFF. CDR3 bases: TGTGCCAGCAGTCGTGGACAGGCCCCCAATGAAAAACTGTTTTTT.

The chain carries TRBV5-8 and TRBJ2-1; weak D call: TRBD2 (6 bases). Germline loops: CDR1 SGHTS, CDR2 YDEGEE. The CDR3 extends over 14 amino acids. V lost 4 bases and J lost 5, with 13 bases in between. CDR3 bases: TGTGCCAGCAGCATTAGCGGAACACACAATGAGCAGTTCTTC. It is translated as CASSISGTHNEQFF.

As concerns this clone: Other DNA sequences from this sample encode an identical CDR3 as well. The chain links TRBV6-2 or TRBV6-3 to TRBJ2-5; D ambiguous. The CDR3 loop spans 11 amino acids. Trimming removed 6 bases at V and 3 bases at J, with 5 bases between. Germline assignment: CDR1 MNHEY and CDR2 SVGEGT. DNA of the CDR3: TGTGCCAGCAGCCTCAAAGAGACCCAGTACTTC. This translates into CASSLKETQYF.

The rearrangement links TRBV28 to TRBJ1-2, with TRBD1 matching 9 bases. This CDR3 comprises 17 residues. Germline V gene data show CDR1 as MDHEN and CDR2 as SYDVKM. V shed 5 bases and J 3 bases; nucleotides not matched to a gene: 13. The CDR3: CASSTPPRTGAYYGYTF. In DNA, the CDR3 is TGTGCCAGCAGTACCCCCCCTCGGACAGGGGCATACTATGGCTACACCTTC.

The gene calls are TRBV25-1 and TRBJ2-3, with D hard to call. Trimming removed 6 bases from V and 6 bases from J, with 7 bases in between. The CDR3 contains 11 residues. The germline V gene has CDR1 MGHDK and CDR2 SYGVNS. CDR3 region: CASSPLDTQYF. For the CDR3, the DNA is TGTGCCAGCAGCCCCCTTGATACGCAGTATTTT.

This rearrangement joins TRBV28 to TRBJ2-2, with no clear D. This CDR3 spans 11 amino acids. Germline V gene sequence: CDR1 MDHEN, CDR2 SYDVKM. V was pared by 5 bases and J by 13 bases, with 11 bases between. CDR3 protein: CASSSRLGLFF. CDR3 sequence (DNA): TGTGCCAGCAGTAGCAGGTTGGGGCTGTTTTTT.

This clone was seen only once. The J gene is TRBJ2-2, the V gene TRBV10-3; no reliable D call. The V gene's germline CDR1 is ENHRY and CDR2 SYGVKD. The CDR3 sequence is 16 residues long. V was trimmed by 0 bases and J by 1 base, leaving 9 bases between them. In DNA form, the CDR3 reads TGTGCCATCAGTGAGTCTAAGGCAGGGAACACCGGGGAGCTGTTTTTT. Amino acids: CAISESKAGNTGELFF.

The V and J genes are TRBV9 and TRBJ1-2; 7 bases line up with TRBD1. Unmatched junction bases numbered 11, after V lost 4 bases and J lost 5 bases. The CDR3 sequence is 15 residues long. Germline V gene data show CDR1 as SGDLS and CDR2 as YYNGEE. The CDR3 region is CASSPRDSLRYGYTF. Written as DNA, the CDR3 is TGTGCCAGCAGCCCACGGGACAGTCTTCGATATGGCTACACCTTC. Variable domain in full (rest from reference TRBV9 and TRBJ1-2): DSGVTQTPKHLITATGQRVTLRCSPRSGDLSVYWYQQSLDQGLQFLIQYYNGEERAKGNILERFSAQQFPDLHSELNLSSLELGDSALYFCASSPRDSLRYGYTFGSGTRLTVV.

This clone has more than one count but fewer than ten. This chain connects TRBV27 to TRBJ1-6; D not resolved. CDR3 length: 12 residues. The ends were cut back, 3 bases at V and 7 bases at J, with 4 bases in the middle. Germline CDR1 reads MNHEY; CDR2 reads SMNVEV (reference sequence). CDR3 sequence (DNA): TGTGCCAGCAGTTTGCGGAATTCACCCCTCCACTTT. This gives the protein CASSLRNSPLHF.

This chain links TRBV30 with TRBJ1-5; 9 bases line up with TRBD1. The length of the CDR3 is 14 residues. CDR1 and CDR2 (germline): GTSNPN, SVGIG (reference sequence). With 6 bases clipped from V and 0 bases from J, the junction kept 3 bases outside the gene matches. The DNA for the CDR3 is TGTGCCTGCGACAGGGGGGATAGCAATCAGCCCCAGCATTTT. Translated, it gives CACDRGDSNQPQHF.